This T cell receptor (beta chain) was recovered during a study of T cells in Graves' hyperthyroidism and ophthalmopathy. The study, taken as a whole, reports: Separating ophthalmopathy from stable hyperthyroidism was achieved by a 13 V-J model. Most expanded thyroid clonotypes above 0.001 also appeared in blood.

CDR3 size: 14 residues. Germline V gene sequence: CDR1 SGHVS, CDR2 FQNEAQ. V was clipped by 8 bases and J by 0 bases, with 13 bases between them. In patients aged 18 to 65, hyperthyroidism was newly diagnosed, with duration under 2 months. TCR beta CDR3 regions were amplified from RNA transcripts. TCR CDR3 underwent first-round RT-PCR with the HTBI primer set. TCRdb reanalysed the multiplex PCR reads using MiXCR and keeps one entry per CDR3 protein. Here the sample spans around 760,000 distinct CDR3 sequences, under 45% being singletons. For this clonotype: What it binds is unknown.

The chain has TRBV7-8 and TRBJ1-1; D unresolved. The TCR comes from a woman aged 40 to 49 with Graves' hyperthyroidism. The sequenced sample consisted of blood. The CDR3, as DNA: TGTGCCAGCGGCCAAGGACGGATGAACACTGAAGCTTTCTTT. Its protein product is CASGQGRMNTEAFF.